Listed here are 8 T cell receptor beta chains from one sample, sequenced in a study of long-term antiretroviral therapy in people with HIV. Runs used v3.0 of the immunoSEQ assay and were done at survey level. The table came from immunoSEQ multiplex PCR; TCRdb's copy has only in-frame clones and leaves some out. Found here are about 33,000 clones, approximately 80% of them singletons; the top ten hold roughly 7.1%. Material: unsorted PBMCs, obtained 2 years after starting antiretroviral therapy. These receptors were collected from a woman aged 50 to 60 with HIV.

The chain uses TRBV7-5 and TRBJ1-2; the table assigns TRBD1, which was not confirmed against the DNA. TRBV7-5 is a pseudogene. The CDR3 consists of 16 residues. CDR3: CARNIDSEDGANGYTF. In nucleotides, the CDR3 is TGTGCCAGGAATATCGACTCCGAGGATGGGGCGAATGGCTACACCTTC.

This rearrangement joins TRBV19 to TRBJ1-4; TRBD1 matches 8 bases. Trimming removed 6 bases from V and 4 bases from J; junction bases left unmatched: 4. This CDR3 comprises 14 residues. In germline, CDR1 is LNHDA, CDR2 SQIVND (reference sequence). CDR3 amino acids: CASSTGGINEKLFF. In DNA, the CDR3 is TGTGCCAGTAGCACAGGGGGGATTAATGAAAAACTGTTTTTT. The full variable domain, in which reference TRBV19 and TRBJ1-4 provide the parts outside the CDR3, is DGGITQSPKYLFRKEGQNVTLSCEQNLNHDAMYWYRQDPGQGLRLIYYSQIVNDFQKGDIAEGYSVSREKKESFPLTVTSAQKNPTAFYLCASSTGGINEKLFFGSGTQLSVL.

The V call is TRBV29-1, the J call TRBJ1-1; no reliable D call. Between the trimmed V and J ends, which lost 4 bases and 0 bases, there was a span of 15 bases. CDR3 length: 15 amino acids. Germline-derived CDR1 and CDR2 are SQVTM and ANQGSEA. The CDR3 loop reads CSVVKYEQMNTEAFF. CDR3 bases: TGCAGCGTTGTTAAGTATGAACAAATGAACACTGAAGCTTTCTTT.

J is TRBJ1-4 and V is TRBV6-6; D unclear. There are 11 residues in the CDR3. The ends were cut back, 1 base at V and 8 bases at J, with 2 bases in the middle. CDR1 MNHNY and CDR2 SVGAGI come from the germline V gene (reference sequence). In DNA form, the CDR3 reads TGTGCCAGCAGTTACTACGAAAAACTGTTTTTT. It yields the protein CASSYYEKLFF.

The DNA of the CDR3 is TGTGCCATCAGTGCAGGGGGCTCCTATAATTCACCCCTCCACTTT. This codes for CAISAGGSYNSPLHF. The rearrangement links TRBV10-3 to TRBJ1-6; 7 nucleotides align to TRBD1. The CDR3 is 15 amino acids. The ends lost 4 bases at V and 0 bases at J; junction bases unmatched: 0. Germline V CDR1 and CDR2: ENHRY, SYGVKD.

This sequence joins TRBV18 and TRBJ2-3; 9 bases map to TRBD2. The CDR3 extends over 16 amino acids. Germline trimming cut 3 bases from V and 2 bases from J; bases unmatched to any gene: 6. CDR1 and CDR2 from the germline V gene are KGHSH and LQKENI. Written as DNA, the CDR3 is TGTGCCAGCTCACCGTCACTAGCGGGCCTCACAGATACGCAGTATTTT. As protein: CASSPSLAGLTDTQYF.

The chain recombines TRBV2 with TRBJ2-7, with 9 bases identical to TRBD1. This CDR3 comprises 14 residues. CDR1 is SNHLY, CDR2 FYNNEI, per germline. Trimming removed 7 bases from V and 7 bases from J; junction bases left unmatched: 11. In nucleotides, the CDR3 is TGTGCCAGCACTTTAGGTAGGGACAGGGAAGAGCAGTACTTC. Translation gives CASTLGRDREEQYF.

CDR3 sequence: CASSPPNHLTRGEQFF. The CDR3, as DNA: TGTGCCAGCTCACCACCGAACCACCTGACGAGGGGTGAGCAGTTCTTC. This chain joins TRBV18 and TRBJ2-1, with D possibly called TRBD1 or TRBD2 (5 bases each). Germline-derived CDR1 and CDR2 are KGHSH and LQKENI. The length of the CDR3 is 16 residues. Deletions cut 0 bases from V and 9 bases from J, with 18 bases between.